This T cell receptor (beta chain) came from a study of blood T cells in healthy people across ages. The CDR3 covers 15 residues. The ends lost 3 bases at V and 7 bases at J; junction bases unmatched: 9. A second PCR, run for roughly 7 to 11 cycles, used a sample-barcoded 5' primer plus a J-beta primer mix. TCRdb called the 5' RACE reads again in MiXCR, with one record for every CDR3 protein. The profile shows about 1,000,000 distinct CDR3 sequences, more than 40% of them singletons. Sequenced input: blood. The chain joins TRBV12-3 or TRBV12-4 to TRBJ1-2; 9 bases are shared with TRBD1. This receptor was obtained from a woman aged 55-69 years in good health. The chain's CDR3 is CASSLGGTGRIGYTF. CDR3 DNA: TGTGCCAGCAGTTTGGGGGGGACAGGGCGGATTGGCTACACCTTC.